One sample yielded the 3 T cell receptor beta chains listed below, sequenced in a study of cytomegalovirus exposure and HLA in healthy donors. PCR was performed using 60 Vbeta and 13 Jbeta primers. TCRdb's table, derived via immunoSEQ multiplex PCR, lists solely in-frame clones and lacks some. The sample records roughly 80,000 clones, 74% being singletons. Sequences were obtained from PBMCs. The receptors come from a woman aged 45-60 years in good health and CMV-seropositive.

This sequence joins TRBV5-4 and TRBJ2-5; TRBD2 matches 13 bases. CDR3 length: 16 residues. V lost 2 bases to trimming and J lost 7 bases; unmatched junction nucleotides: 8. Germline CDR1 and CDR2: SGHNT and YYREEE (reference sequence). CDR3: CASSLYRLAGGGTQYF. CDR3 DNA: TGTGCCAGCAGCTTATACCGACTAGCGGGAGGAGGGACCCAGTACTTC.

The rearrangement joins TRBV7-8 to TRBJ2-7, with 13 bases identical to TRBD2. Germline CDR1 SGHVS, CDR2 FQNEAQ. J gave up 2 bases and V 5 bases, and 3 bases lay outside the gene matches. The CDR3 extends over 15 amino acids. CDR3 sequence reads: CASSQGLAGAYEQYF. The CDR3 bases are TGTGCCAGCAGCCAAGGACTAGCGGGAGCCTACGAGCAGTACTTC. The variable domain in full, with the rest retrieved from reference TRBV7-8 and TRBJ2-7, is GAGVSQSPRYKVAKRGQDVALRCDPISGHVSLFWYQQALGQGPEFLTYFQNEAQLDKSGLPSDRFFAERPEGSVSTLKIQRTQQEDSAVYLCASSQGLAGAYEQYFGPGTRLTVT.

This clone has more than one count but fewer than ten. This chain uses TRBV5-6 with TRBJ2-1; no clear D. CDR3 length: 14 amino acids. Trimming shortened V by 5 bases and J by 5 bases, and 14 bases separated the two germline ends. Per germline, CDR1 SGHDT and CDR2 YYEEEE. CDR3 protein: CASRLVERNNEQFF. CDR3 coding DNA: TGTGCCAGCAGGCTGGTAGAAAGAAACAATGAGCAGTTCTTC.